This TCR beta chain came from a study of identical twins. Germline V gene data show CDR1 as MDHEN and CDR2 as SYDVKM. J lost 5 bases, V lost 6 bases, and 2 bases had no gene match. The CDR3 covers 12 residues. TCRdb re-called the 5' RACE reads with MiXCR, one entry per CDR3 protein. The sample shows about 220,000 distinct CDR3 sequences, approximately 8.3% of them seen only once. In its sample, this clonotype was seen many times. A further study also used this sample, focusing on yellow fever vaccine responses in identical twins. That paper adds: Twins reportedly showed a vaccine T cell response that seemed partly convergent and partly personalized.

J is TRBJ2-5 and V is TRBV28; 8 nucleotides match TRBD2. The sequence was collected from a woman aged 18 to 35 in good health. The sample consisted of memory (CD45RO+) T cells sorted from blood. CDR3: CASSGGGETQYF. In nucleotides, the CDR3 is TGTGCCAGCAGCGGGGGGGGCGAGACCCAGTACTTC. The full variable domain, completed using reference TRBV28 and TRBJ2-5, is DVKVTQSSRYLVKRTGEKVFLECVQDMDHENMFWYRQDPGLGLRLIYFSYDVKMKEKGDIPEGYSVSREKKERFSLILESASTNQTSMYLCASSGGGETQYFGPGTRLLVL.